Below, one T cell receptor (beta chain) is given with its context. Its target is not known. How the authors handled the data: Filtering differed because ImmunoSEQ produced junction-only sequences that carried no quality scores. Using immunoSEQ multiplex PCR, the repertoire was profiled, and TCRdb retains in-frame clones only, with some absent. V and J calls and clone size are copied from that table; D and trimming were computed from the DNA. Of around 2.5 million clones in the sample, more than 85% were seen once. CD4+ cells underwent separation, giving CD45RA+ naive and CD45RA-negative memory subsets. This specimen belongs to a study of shared clonotypes between healthy human individuals. Study-level points and caveats: The authors expected sequencing depth to affect clonotype sharing among donors. Donor scarcity curtailed the genetic and exposure-history diversity represented herein.

Germline V gene data show CDR1 as MGHDK and CDR2 as SYGVNS. V was pared by 3 bases and J by 9 bases, with 8 bases of the junction left unmatched. CDR3 length: 15 residues. The sample comprised naive CD4+ T cells from PBMCs. The subset is: CD45RA+ positively selected. This clonotype originated in a man aged 18 to 30 in good health. Some clones in this sample may be carry-over from other donors' samples. The chain carries TRBV25-1 and TRBJ1-6; 7 bases line up with TRBD1. This CDR3 reads CASSEPRQGRSPLHF. The CDR3 DNA reads TGTGCCAGCAGTGAGCCTAGACAGGGCCGTTCACCCCTCCACTTT.